This T cell receptor (beta chain) emerged from a study of T cell responses to AZD1222 COVID-19 vaccine. Findings and caveats of the study: Increased Spike-specific TCR breadth and depth were observed after two AZD1222 doses. Spike was spanned by vaccine-associated CD4 TCRs, with dominance at 160-218 and 743-854.

Profiling relied on immunoSEQ multiplex PCR, and the TCRdb table lists in-frame clones only, not all of them. The table lists some 150,000 clones, approximately 90% of them singletons. In the case of this clone: Its specificity is unknown.

The clonotype comes from an adult in good health. This specimen consisted of peripheral blood, obtained on day 0 of AZD1222 vaccination.

As DNA, the CDR3 is TGTGCCAGCAGCCACTCCGGGACTCCCCTCGCCTACAATGAGCAGTTCTTC. It encodes CASSHSGTPLAYNEQFF. This chain connects TRBV7-9 to TRBJ2-1; perhaps TRBD2 as D (6 bases). V shed 5 bases and J shed 2 bases, with 19 bases lying between them. The CDR3 has 17 amino acids. The germline V gene has CDR1 SEHNR and CDR2 FQNEAQ (reference sequence).